Following are 18 T cell receptor beta chains from one sample sequenced in a study of memory CD4+ T cells and cytomegalovirus serostatus. Sequenced by immunoSEQ multiplex PCR; TCRdb stores in-frame clones only, minus some. The sample shows over 45,000 clones, about four fifths of them seen only once. Single viable CD3+CD4+CD8-CD45RO+ cells were sorted as the memory CD4+ T cells. The sample consisted of memory CD4+ T cells from blood. All receptors come from an adult in good health and CMV-seronegative. Some clones in this sample may be carry-over from other donors' samples.

The chain links TRBV4-2 to TRBJ2-4; TRBD2 agrees at 8 bases. Per germline, CDR1 LGHNA and CDR2 YNFKEQ. The V gene end was trimmed by 0 bases and the J gene end by 2 bases; junction bases not matched to a gene: 6. The CDR3 extends over 17 amino acids. CDR3 in amino acids: CASSQDGTSGPKNIQYF. Here the CDR3 DNA reads TGTGCCAGCAGCCAAGACGGAACTAGCGGACCCAAAAACATTCAGTACTTC.

J is TRBJ2-7 and V is TRBV28; D not certain. The V end was cut by 3 bases, the J end by 6 bases, with 9 bases between. CDR3 size: 12 residues. Per germline, CDR1 MDHEN and CDR2 SYDVKM. CDR3 sequence (DNA): TGTGCCAGCAGTTTTTTGACGGGCGAGCAGTACTTC. Protein sequence: CASSFLTGEQYF.

The chain carries TRBV11-2 and TRBJ2-5, with D maybe TRBD1 (5 bases). Germline-derived CDR1 and CDR2 are SGHAT and FQNNGV. This CDR3 is 15 amino acids long. V was shortened by 5 bases and J by 6 bases, with 19 bases between the two germline ends. The CDR3 bases are TGTGCCAGCAGCGGTCCCCAAGGGGCTAAAAAGACCCAGTACTTC. Amino acid sequence: CASSGPQGAKKTQYF.

V gene TRBV6-4 combines with J gene TRBJ2-1, with D maybe TRBD2 (6 bases). Trimming left V 0 bases short and J 4 bases short, with 10 bases between. CDR3 size: 15 residues. Germline V gene sequence: CDR1 MRHNA, CDR2 SNTAGT. The CDR3 loop reads CASSDSAGSYNEQFF. DNA for the CDR3: TGTGCCAGCAGTGACTCGGCGGGATCGTACAATGAGCAGTTCTTC.

The chain joins TRBV7-2 to TRBJ2-7; 9 bases line up with TRBD2. The V and J ends lost 3 bases and 2 bases, in that order; junction bases with no gene match: 2. CDR1 is SGHTA and CDR2 is FQGNSA in the germline V gene. The length of the CDR3 is 14 residues. The CDR3 loop reads CASSFAGGPYEQYF. In DNA, the CDR3 is TGTGCCAGCAGCTTCGCGGGAGGGCCCTACGAGCAGTACTTC.

V and J are TRBV29-1 and TRBJ1-1, with TRBD1 as a possible D gene (6 bases). The germline V and J ends were trimmed by 5 bases and 1 base, with 11 bases remaining between them. The CDR3 runs to 13 residues. Looked up from germline, CDR1 is SQVTM and CDR2 is ANQGSEA. The CDR3 loop reads CSVKGQPNTEAFF. In DNA form, the CDR3 reads TGCAGCGTTAAAGGACAGCCGAACACTGAAGCTTTCTTT.

CDR3 residues: CASSVPGTSGSRIYEQYF. CDR3 DNA: TGTGCCAGCAGTGTCCCCGGGACTAGCGGGAGCAGGATCTACGAGCAGTACTTC. This rearrangement joins TRBV25-1 to TRBJ2-7; TRBD2 agrees at 14 bases. Germline CDR1 MGHDK, CDR2 SYGVNS. The CDR3 has 18 residues. The V and J ends lost 4 bases and 3 bases, in that order; junction bases with no gene match: 11.

The V gene is TRBV30, the J gene TRBJ1-2; 10 bases are shared with TRBD1. Germline-derived CDR1 and CDR2 are GTSNPN and SVGIG (reference sequence). The CDR3 length is 13 residues. Trimming removed 5 bases from V and 8 bases from J; junction bases left unmatched: 8. Here the CDR3 reads CAWLMRTGGGYTF. CDR3 nucleotides: TGTGCCTGGCTAATGCGGACAGGGGGAGGCTACACCTTC.

The rearrangement joins TRBV18 to TRBJ2-7, with 8 bases aligning to TRBD2. The CDR3 sequence is 14 residues long. J gave up 5 bases and V 6 bases, and 9 bases lay outside the gene matches. CDR1 is KGHSH, CDR2 LQKENI, per germline. The CDR3 nucleotides read TGTGCCAGCTCCCGGGGGGGCTCGAGGAACGAGCAGTACTTC. Protein product: CASSRGGSRNEQYF.

The chain joins TRBV6-5 to TRBJ2-2; D tentatively fits TRBD1 or TRBD2 (5 bases each). V lost 6 bases to trimming and J lost 4 bases, with 12 bases between them. The CDR3 extends over 14 amino acids. Looked up from germline, CDR1 is MNHEY and CDR2 is SVGAGI. The CDR3: CASRRDGSTGELFF. CDR3 in DNA: TGTGCCAGCAGAAGGGACGGTTCCACCGGGGAGCTGTTTTTT.

The chain links TRBV5-4 to TRBJ1-2, with 10 bases matching TRBD1. CDR1 and CDR2 from the germline V gene are SGHNT and YYREEE (reference sequence). V shed 1 base, J shed 7 bases, and the junction held 13 bases outside the gene matches. The CDR3 has 17 amino acids. This chain's CDR3 is CASSLFGQGVWLSGYTF. CDR3 DNA sequence: TGTGCCAGCAGCTTGTTTGGACAGGGGGTGTGGTTATCTGGCTACACCTTC.

In this sample, this clone turned up once. The rearrangement links TRBV28 to TRBJ2-7, with 8 nucleotides matching TRBD1. Trimming at V came to 6 bases and at J to 0 bases, leaving 22 bases not matched to a gene. The V gene's germline CDR1 is MDHEN and CDR2 SYDVKM. This CDR3 spans 20 amino acids. This chain's CDR3 is CASRPDRGRTVNKSSYEQYF. As DNA, the CDR3 is TGTGCCAGCAGACCCGACAGGGGTAGAACCGTCAATAAAAGCTCCTACGAGCAGTACTTC. The whole variable domain, filled in from reference TRBV28 and TRBJ2-7, reads DVKVTQSSRYLVKRTGEKVFLECVQDMDHENMFWYRQDPGLGLRLIYFSYDVKMKEKGDIPEGYSVSREKKERFSLILESASTNQTSMYLCASRPDRGRTVNKSSYEQYFGPGTRLTVT.

This chain uses TRBV5-6 with TRBJ2-1, with D maybe TRBD2 (5 bases). Trimming stripped 5 bases from V and 1 base from J, with 13 bases between. This CDR3 comprises 15 residues. Germline V gene sequence: CDR1 SGHDT, CDR2 YYEEEE. Here the CDR3 reads CASSGSALSYNEQFF. The CDR3 DNA sequence: TGTGCCAGCAGTGGTAGCGCCTTGTCCTACAATGAGCAGTTCTTC.

This clone was seen a single time. The sample carries other DNA sequences with the same CDR3. This rearrangement joins TRBV10-3 to TRBJ1-1, with D maybe TRBD1 (5 bases). There are 14 residues in the CDR3. In germline, CDR1 is ENHRY, CDR2 SYGVKD. V lost 2 bases and J 4 bases, leaving 11 bases between the germline ends. CDR3 DNA: TGTGCCATCAGTGAGGGGCGGGGGGGCACTGAAGCTTTCTTT. This sequence encodes CAISEGRGGTEAFF.

The chain recombines TRBV11-1 with TRBJ2-3; D gene uncertain. CDR3 length: 15 residues. Trimming pared 0 bases from V and 2 bases from J, leaving 9 bases between. Germline V gene sequence: CDR1 SGHAT, CDR2 FQDESV (reference sequence). CDR3 bases: TGTGCCAGCAGCTTAGCTTCGGCGATCACAGATACGCAGTATTTT. Translated, it gives CASSLASAITDTQYF.

This clone appeared a few times. The rearrangement joins TRBV5-1 to TRBJ2-5; no clear D. The CDR3 consists of 14 residues. Germline V gene lookup returns CDR1 SGHRS and CDR2 YFSETQ. V dropped 1 base and J dropped 2 bases, with 9 bases sitting between them. The chain's CDR3 is CASSLLTVQETQYF. The CDR3, as DNA: TGCGCCAGCAGCTTGTTGACGGTTCAAGAGACCCAGTACTTC.

The rearrangement joins TRBV6-6 to TRBJ2-7; no reliable D call. V was cut by 2 bases and J by 2 bases, with 10 bases left in between. From germline, CDR1 is MNHNY and CDR2 SVGAGI (reference sequence). There are 14 residues in the CDR3. The CDR3 region has the DNA TGTGCCAGCAGTTACACGGGCCCGGCCTACGAGCAGTACTTC. Its translation: CASSYTGPAYEQYF.

The chain recombines TRBV5-8 with TRBJ1-2; no clear D. Trimming took 2 bases from V and 6 from J, leaving 17 bases between them. This CDR3 comprises 15 residues. Germline assignment: CDR1 SGHTS and CDR2 YDEGEE. CDR3 coding DNA: TGTGCCAGCAGCTTACCGGGGTCACGTAGGGATGGCTACACCTTC. Translation gives CASSLPGSRRDGYTF. The whole variable domain, filled in from reference TRBV5-8 and TRBJ1-2, reads EAGVTQSPTHLIKTRGQQATLRCSPISGHTSVYWYQQALGLGLQFLLWYDEGEERNRGNFPPRFSGRQFPNYSSELNVNALELEDSALYLCASSLPGSRRDGYTFGSGTRLTVV.